This entry describes one TCR beta chain. Antigen specificity is unknown. 5'RACE primed at constant segments yielded TCR alpha and TCR beta cDNA libraries bearing sample barcodes and UMIs. TCRdb reanalysed the 5' RACE reads using MiXCR and keeps one entry per CDR3 protein. The table shows more than 350,000 distinct CDR3 sequences, with approximately 15% occurring only once. The CDR3 sequence is 14 residues long. Trimming removed 6 bases at V and 3 bases at J, with 15 bases between. CDR1 and CDR2 (germline): DFQATT, SNEGSKA (reference sequence). The sample originates from a study of T-cell memory formation after mild COVID-19. General study points: The SARS-CoV-2 specificity of second-wave clones reaching peak at day 37 remained unverified. Shrinking CD4+ clones resided mostly in CM and EM, and CD8+ ones in EMRA.

This sequence originates from a man aged 18 to 29 who had mild COVID-19 (a few samples of this study predate the infection). Cell type and time point are not known. The chain links TRBV20-1 to TRBJ1-5; possibly TRBD1 for D (5 bases). The sequencing input was PBMCs or a T cell subset sorted from them (not recorded which). In DNA, the CDR3 is TGCAGTGCAAAGGGGTCAACATTCAATCAGCCCCAGCATTTT. It codes for CSAKGSTFNQPQHF.